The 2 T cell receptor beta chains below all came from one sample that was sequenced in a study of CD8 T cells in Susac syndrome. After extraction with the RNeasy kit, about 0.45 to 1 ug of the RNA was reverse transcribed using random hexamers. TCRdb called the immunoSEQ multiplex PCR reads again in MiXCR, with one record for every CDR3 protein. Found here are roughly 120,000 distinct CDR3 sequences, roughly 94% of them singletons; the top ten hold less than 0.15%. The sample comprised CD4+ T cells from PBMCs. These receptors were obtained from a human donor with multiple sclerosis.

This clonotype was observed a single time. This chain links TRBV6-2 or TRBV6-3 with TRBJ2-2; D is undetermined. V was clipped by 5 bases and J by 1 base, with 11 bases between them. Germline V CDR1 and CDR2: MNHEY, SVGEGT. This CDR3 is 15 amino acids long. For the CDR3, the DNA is TGTGCCAGCAGTCCCCCGACGGGGAACACCGGGGAGCTGTTTTTT. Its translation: CASSPPTGNTGELFF.

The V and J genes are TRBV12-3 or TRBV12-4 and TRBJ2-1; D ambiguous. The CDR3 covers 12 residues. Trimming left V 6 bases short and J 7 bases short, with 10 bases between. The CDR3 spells CASRSPVNEQFF. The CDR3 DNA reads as TGTGCCAGCAGGTCCCCGGTTAATGAGCAGTTCTTC.